This T cell receptor (beta chain) was sequenced during a study of blood T cell repertoires in COVID-19. Study-level information: Sample material is recorded as cDNA or gDNA derived from T cells, B-cell-depleted T cells, or PBMCs.

Sequenced by immunoSEQ multiplex PCR; TCRdb stores in-frame clones only, minus some. The sample records approximately 100,000 clones, approximately 80% being singletons. The CDR3 extends over 16 amino acids. V lost 5 bases and J lost 2; bases outside the gene matches: 9. Germline V lookup: CDR1 MNHEY, CDR2 SVGEGT. V gene TRBV6-2 or TRBV6-3 combines with J gene TRBJ2-1; 7 nucleotides match TRBD2. The sample comprised peripheral blood. The clonotype comes from a woman of 80 years or more with active or convalescent COVID-19. CDR3 in DNA: TGTGCCAGCAGTCGACCCTTGCGGGGGACCTACAATGAGCAGTTCTTC. Its protein is CASSRPLRGTYNEQFF.